The 24 T cell receptor beta chains listed next were all sequenced from one sample in a study of graft-versus-host responses after intestinal transplantation. Sequencing used immunoSEQ multiplex PCR; TCRdb keeps in-frame clones, though not all of them. The sample lists about 80,000 clones; 92% were seen once. The input for sequencing was PBMCs, taken 98 days after intestinal transplantation. The source is a human patient who received an intestinal transplant, so some T cells may come from the graft donor.

V usage is TRBV6-5 and J usage is TRBJ1-2; no firm D call. This CDR3 has 13 amino acids. V was clipped by 5 bases and J by 8 bases, with 15 bases between them. Germline lookup yields CDR1 MNHEY and CDR2 SVGAGI. This CDR3 is CASSAPGRRGYTF. CDR3 in DNA: TGTGCCAGCAGTGCACCAGGACGGAGAGGCTACACCTTC.

This chain links TRBV29-1 with TRBJ2-5; TRBD2 is a possible D gene (7 bases). Germline V CDR1 and CDR2: SQVTM, ANQGSEA. The V end lost 3 bases, the J end lost 4 bases, and 12 bases lay between the germline ends. The length of the CDR3 is 13 residues. The CDR3, as DNA: TGCAGCGTTGACATCGGGGGGCGAGAGACCCAGTACTTC. Amino acid sequence: CSVDIGGRETQYF.

The chain is built from TRBV28 and TRBJ2-7; 8 positions match TRBD1. The V gene end was trimmed by 3 bases and the J gene end by 7 bases; junction bases not matched to a gene: 11. The CDR3 has 15 amino acids. The germline gives CDR1 MDHEN, CDR2 SYDVKM. CDR3 DNA sequence: TGTGCCAGCAGTTTGGAAGATAACAGGGGGGAAGAGCAGTACTTC. This gives the protein CASSLEDNRGEEQYF.

This chain connects TRBV6-5 to TRBJ2-5, with D hard to call. The V gene's germline CDR1 is MNHEY and CDR2 SVGAGI. The ends were cut back, 6 bases at V and 5 bases at J, with 13 bases in the middle. This CDR3 is 13 amino acids long. The CDR3 nucleotides read TGTGCCAGCAGCCAATCTCTTGGGGAGACCCAGTACTTC. Translated, it gives CASSQSLGETQYF.

As DNA, the CDR3 is TGCGCCAGCAGCCATCCTCAGGGAGCCAAAAACATTCAGTACTTC. It is translated as CASSHPQGAKNIQYF. The V call is TRBV4-1, the J call TRBJ2-4; D may be TRBD1 (5 bases). Trimming took 3 bases from V and 0 from J, leaving 9 bases between them. The CDR3 runs to 15 residues. Germline lookup yields CDR1 MGHRA and CDR2 YSYEKL.

The genes are TRBV5-1 and TRBJ2-5, with D perhaps TRBD1 (6 bases). V was shortened by 0 bases and J by 5 bases, with 11 bases between the two germline ends. The CDR3 is 14 residues long. Germline loops: CDR1 SGHRS, CDR2 YFSETQ. DNA for the CDR3: TGCGCCAGCAGCTTGGCACAGGGAATGGAGACCCAGTACTTC. This sequence encodes CASSLAQGMETQYF.

The V and J genes are TRBV7-9 and TRBJ2-3, with 12 nucleotides matching TRBD2. After removal of 5 bases from V and 5 bases from J, the junction contained 8 bases not matched to a gene. Germline V lookup: CDR1 SEHNR, CDR2 FQNEAQ (reference sequence). CDR3 length: 16 amino acids. CDR3: CASSRLAGDAGDTQYF. CDR3 nucleotide sequence: TGTGCCAGCAGCCGACTAGCGGGGGACGCTGGAGATACGCAGTATTTT.

The chain combines TRBV5-1 with TRBJ2-7; possible D gene TRBD1, 6 bases. The CDR3 is made up of 16 amino acids. Germline V gives CDR1 SGHRS, CDR2 YFSETQ. V lost 3 bases, J lost 3 bases, and 19 bases lay in between. CDR3 DNA sequence: TGCGCCAGCAGCTCGCTACCCGCGGACAGTGGCTACGAGCAGTACTTC. Amino acid sequence: CASSSLPADSGYEQYF.

V gene TRBV11-2 combines with J gene TRBJ1-6; 7 nucleotides match TRBD1. Germline CDR1 is SGHAT and CDR2 is FQNNGV. The V gene end was trimmed by 2 bases and the J gene end by 10 bases; junction bases not matched to a gene: 5. The CDR3 runs to 14 residues. The CDR3 region is CASSLKGGESPLHF. The CDR3 DNA sequence: TGTGCCAGCAGCTTAAAAGGGGGCGAATCACCCCTCCACTTT.

J is TRBJ1-6 and V is TRBV6-1; D not resolved. In germline, CDR1 is MNHNS, CDR2 SASEGT. This CDR3 is built from 12 residues. The CDR3 protein is CSSGPNNSPLHF. CDR3 DNA: TGTTCAAGCGGGCCCAATAATTCACCCCTCCACTTT.

V is TRBV5-1 and J is TRBJ1-1, with 8 bases aligning to TRBD1. Germline CDR1 is SGHRS and CDR2 is YFSETQ. This CDR3 spans 16 amino acids. Losses at the gene ends were 4 bases for V and 5 bases for J; bases not matched to a gene: 13. CDR3 DNA sequence: TGCGCCAGCAGCGGCAGGGGGCTGAAGTGGAGAACTGAAGCTTTCTTT. Its protein is CASSGRGLKWRTEAFF.

The CDR3 nucleotides read TGTGCCGGCCCGGGCGCTAGCGGGATAGACAATGAGCAGTTCTTC. It translates to CAGPGASGIDNEQFF. J is TRBJ2-1 and V is TRBV21-1; the D call TRBD2 from the table was never checked on the DNA. TRBV21-1 counts as a pseudogene. The length of the CDR3 is 15 residues.

The genes are TRBV5-1 and TRBJ2-3, with D perhaps assigned TRBD1 or TRBD2 (5 bases each). The CDR3 sequence is 16 residues long. Germline lookup yields CDR1 SGHRS and CDR2 YFSETQ. V shed 1 base and J shed 2 bases, with 14 bases lying between them. The CDR3 loop reads CASSLNSRGVTDTQYF. CDR3 DNA: TGCGCCAGCAGCTTGAATTCTCGGGGCGTCACAGATACGCAGTATTTT.

The chain recombines TRBV11-2 with TRBJ2-7; TRBD1 matches 12 bases. There are 17 residues in the CDR3. Germline V gene sequence: CDR1 SGHAT, CDR2 FQNNGV. After removal of 6 bases from V and 0 bases from J, the junction contained 9 bases not matched to a gene. The CDR3 region has the DNA TGTGCCAGCAGTTACGGGACAGGGGGCGTGAACTCCTACGAGCAGTACTTC. It specifies CASSYGTGGVNSYEQYF.

This sequence joins TRBV30 and TRBJ2-2; the D gene is possibly TRBD1 (7 bases). This CDR3 is built from 15 residues. The germline gives CDR1 GTSNPN, CDR2 SVGIG (reference sequence). V was clipped by 3 bases and J by 2 bases, with 13 bases between them. In nucleotides, the CDR3 is TGTGCCTGGAGCAGGGGGGAACTAAACACCGGGGAGCTGTTTTTT. Residues: CAWSRGELNTGELFF.

Only one count was recorded for this clone. The chain uses TRBV5-1 and TRBJ2-2; no reliable D call. The CDR3 is 13 amino acids. Germline assignment: CDR1 SGHRS and CDR2 YFSETQ. Deletions cut 0 bases from V and 5 bases from J, with 5 bases between. DNA of the CDR3: TGCGCCAGCAGCTTGGAAGTAACCGGGGAGCTGTTTTTT. It translates to CASSLEVTGELFF.

This chain joins TRBV30 and TRBJ2-7; TRBD1 agrees at 9 bases. Trimming took 8 bases from V and 4 from J; bases not matched to a gene: 15. Germline V CDR1 and CDR2: GTSNPN, SVGIG (reference sequence). The CDR3 runs to 15 residues. The CDR3 region is CAVTTGGSSWYEQYF. The CDR3 region has the DNA TGTGCCGTGACGACAGGGGGGAGTAGCTGGTACGAGCAGTACTTC. The entire variable domain, with the rest obtained from reference TRBV30 and TRBJ2-7, is as follows: SQTIHQWPATLVQPVGSPLSLECTVEGTSNPNLYWYRQAAGRGLQLLFYSVGIGQISSEVPQNLSASRPQDRQFILSSKKLLLSDSGFYLCAVTTGGSSWYEQYFGPGTRLTVT.

This clone was counted once. This chain joins TRBV4-1 and TRBJ2-7; D is unresolved. V shed 1 base and J shed 1 base, with 5 bases lying between them. The CDR3 is made up of 13 amino acids. Germline CDR1 MGHRA, CDR2 YSYEKL. The CDR3 here is CASSQGISYEQYF. CDR3 DNA sequence: TGCGCCAGCAGCCAAGGCATATCCTACGAGCAGTACTTC.

This clone appeared a single time. The V gene is TRBV4-2, the J gene TRBJ1-2; 9 bases agree with TRBD1. The V segment lost 0 bases and the J segment 3 bases; nucleotides outside the gene matches: 5. Per the germline V gene, CDR1 is LGHNA and CDR2 is YNFKEQ. The CDR3 is 16 amino acids. Here the CDR3 DNA reads TGTGCCAGCAGCCAAGACTTCCGGGACAGGGACTATGGCTACACCTTC. Its translation: CASSQDFRDRDYGYTF.

The chain employs TRBV7-4 and TRBJ1-2; 10 nucleotides line up with TRBD1. Per germline, CDR1 SGHVT and CDR2 SQSDAQ. The CDR3 contains 19 residues. Losses at the gene ends were 3 bases for V and 0 bases for J; bases not matched to a gene: 13. Here the CDR3 reads CASSFGTGVFLGPNYGYTF. CDR3 DNA: TGTGCCAGCAGCTTCGGGACAGGGGTTTTTTTAGGACCTAACTATGGCTACACCTTC.

The chain uses TRBV7-9 and TRBJ1-1; TRBD1 agrees at 7 bases. The length of the CDR3 is 16 residues. Germline lookup yields CDR1 SEHNR and CDR2 FQNEAQ (reference sequence). Trimming removed 5 bases from V and 3 bases from J; junction bases left unmatched: 12. The CDR3 loop is CASSPSVDRSDTEAFF. DNA of the CDR3: TGTGCCAGCAGCCCCAGTGTGGACAGGTCGGACACTGAAGCTTTCTTT.

This clone has just a few counts. The chain has TRBV7-3 and TRBJ1-6; D uncertain. The germline V gene has CDR1 SGHTA and CDR2 FQGTGA. The CDR3 extends over 14 amino acids. V was shortened by 2 bases and J by 2 bases, with 4 bases between the two germline ends. The CDR3 reads CASSLQAYNSPLHF. The CDR3 DNA reads as TGTGCCAGCAGCTTACAGGCCTATAATTCACCCCTCCACTTT.

V and J are TRBV11-2 and TRBJ1-1; D is uncertain. The V gene's germline CDR1 is SGHAT and CDR2 FQNNGV. The V end lost 2 bases, the J end lost 1 base, and 23 bases lay between the germline ends. The CDR3 length is 19 residues. This chain's CDR3 is CASSLMTPPGEMGNTEAFF. In DNA, the CDR3 is TGTGCCAGCAGCTTAATGACCCCCCCCGGGGAAATGGGGAACACTGAAGCTTTCTTT.

CDR3 nucleotide sequence: TGTGCCACCGGGGGCGAGGATGGCTACACCTTC. Amino acid sequence: CATGGEDGYTF. The J gene is TRBJ1-2, the V gene TRBV15; the D gene is possibly TRBD1 (6 bases). Germline CDR1 is LNHNV and CDR2 is YYDKDF (reference sequence). This CDR3 has 11 residues. Trimming stripped 8 bases from V and 6 bases from J, with 10 bases between.